These 19 T cell receptor beta chains were all obtained from the same sample, sequenced in a study of blood T cells in healthy people across ages. Next came a second PCR, run for about 6 to 11 cycles, which used a sample-barcoded 5' primer along with a J-beta primer mix. TCRdb called the 5' RACE reads again in MiXCR, with one record for every CDR3 protein. Of about 640,000 distinct CDR3 sequences listed, around three fifths were seen once; the top ten hold over 35%. Sequencing was carried out using blood. The receptors originated from a man aged 55 to 69 in good health.

The chain links TRBV20-1 to TRBJ2-7, with 11 nucleotides matching TRBD2. The CDR3 extends over 18 amino acids. Trimming at V came to 1 base and at J to 3 bases, leaving 14 bases not matched to a gene. Looked up from germline, CDR1 is DFQATT and CDR2 is SNEGSKA (reference sequence). Here the CDR3 reads CSARALLASGGTIYEQYF. The CDR3 DNA is TGCAGTGCTAGAGCTTTGCTAGCTAGCGGGGGGACGATCTACGAGCAGTACTTC.

This clonotype was counted between two and nine times. V and J are TRBV2 and TRBJ2-5; tentatively, D is TRBD2 (6 bases). With 11 bases removed from V and 1 base from J, the gap between germline ends came to 11 bases. CDR1 and CDR2 (germline): SNHLY, FYNNEI. The CDR3 spans 12 residues. CDR3 residues: CAPLGGQETQYF. In nucleotides, the CDR3 is TGTGCCCCGTTGGGGGGCCAAGAGACCCAGTACTTC.

This clonotype was counted a few times. The CDR3 region is CASSPAGLNYGYTF. CDR3 nucleotide sequence: TGTGCCAGCAGCCCGGCCGGACTTAACTATGGCTACACCTTC. The gene calls are TRBV7-2 and TRBJ1-2; no clear D. The CDR3 spans 14 residues. The V end lost 5 bases, the J end lost 1 base, and 11 bases lay between the germline ends. CDR1 is SGHTA and CDR2 is FQGNSA in the germline V gene.

This clonotype was picked up one time. The CDR3 bases are TGTGCCAGCAATGCGTATAGCAATCAGCCCCAGCATTTT. Protein product: CASNAYSNQPQHF. This chain links TRBV6-2 or TRBV6-3 with TRBJ1-5; D unresolved. CDR3 length: 13 residues. Germline V lookup: CDR1 MNHEY, CDR2 SVGEGT. Trimming pared 7 bases from V and 0 bases from J, leaving 7 bases between.

The chain couples TRBV9 to TRBJ1-6; D uncertain. Between the trimmed V and J ends, which lost 4 bases and 8 bases, there was a span of 13 bases. This CDR3 is 14 amino acids long. Germline lookup yields CDR1 SGDLS and CDR2 YYNGEE. The CDR3 DNA reads TGTGCCAGCAGCCCCCCCTACGGGGATTCACCCCTCCACTTT. Encoded protein: CASSPPYGDSPLHF. The full variable domain, in which reference TRBV9 and TRBJ1-6 provide the parts outside the CDR3, is DSGVTQTPKHLITATGQRVTLRCSPRSGDLSVYWYQQSLDQGLQFLIQYYNGEERAKGNILERFSAQQFPDLHSELNLSSLELGDSALYFCASSPPYGDSPLHFGNGTRLTVT.

The chain is built from TRBV27 and TRBJ2-7; TRBD2 matches 10 bases. The length of the CDR3 is 16 residues. J lost 3 bases, V lost 0 bases, and 5 bases had no gene match. Germline V lookup: CDR1 MNHEY, CDR2 SMNVEV (reference sequence). CDR3 nucleotides: TGTGCCAGCAGTTTATCTCCTAGCGGGGGCCTCTACGAGCAGTACTTC. As protein: CASSLSPSGGLYEQYF.

This clonotype was recorded once. The chain combines TRBV25-1 with TRBJ2-3; no firm D call. This CDR3 is built from 15 residues. Germline CDR1 reads MGHDK; CDR2 reads SYGVNS. The V end was cut by 2 bases, the J end by 2 bases, with 11 bases between. CDR3 in DNA: TGTGCCAGCAGTGAACATAAGAGCCTCACAGATACGCAGTATTTT. Translation gives CASSEHKSLTDTQYF. Together with reference TRBV25-1 and TRBJ2-3, the CDR3 gives the full variable domain: EADIYQTPRYLVIGTGKKITLECSQTMGHDKMYWYQQDPGMELHLIHYSYGVNSTEKGDLSSESTVSRIRTEHFPLTLESARPSHTSQYLCASSEHKSLTDTQYFGPGTRLTVL.

Points on this clonotype: One end of the junction varies from germline; a read error may be responsible. This chain joins TRBV11-2 and TRBJ2-5, with D perhaps TRBD2 (7 bases). Germline V gene data show CDR1 as SGHAT and CDR2 as FQNNGV. CDR3 size: 15 residues. CDR3: CVSTPTRGGVETQYF. The CDR3 DNA reads TGTGTCAGCACCCCTACAAGGGGGGGTGTAGAGACCCAGTACTTC.

V is TRBV7-2 and J is TRBJ2-7, with TRBD1 as a possible D gene (6 bases). The V end was cut by 3 bases, the J end by 12 bases, with 12 bases between. This CDR3 spans 11 amino acids. Germline V gene lookup returns CDR1 SGHTA and CDR2 FQGNSA. The CDR3 protein is CASSFLGAPYF. The CDR3, as DNA: TGTGCCAGCAGCTTCCTGGGGGCCCCGTACTTC.

This chain connects TRBV5-1 to TRBJ2-1, with 11 bases identical to TRBD2. The germline V gene encodes CDR1 SGHRS and CDR2 YFSETQ. V shed 0 bases, J shed 7 bases, and the junction held 3 bases outside the gene matches. The CDR3 consists of 15 residues. The CDR3 is CASSLVASGGNEQFF. The CDR3, as DNA: TGCGCCAGCAGCTTGGTGGCTAGCGGGGGGAATGAGCAGTTCTTC. Using reference TRBV5-1 and TRBJ2-1 for the parts outside the CDR3, the full variable domain is KAGVTQTPRYLIKTRGQQVTLSCSPISGHRSVSWYQQTPGQGLQFLFEYFSETQRNKGNFPGRFSGRQFSNSRSEMNVSTLELGDSALYLCASSLVASGGNEQFFGPGTRLTVL.

The sample holds a few counts of this clonotype. The J gene is TRBJ1-2, the V gene TRBV5-1; unclear D gene. CDR1 is SGHRS, CDR2 YFSETQ, per germline. The CDR3 extends over 15 amino acids. V was clipped by 0 bases and J by 4 bases, with 13 bases between them. The CDR3 reads CASSLAEGRFYGYTF. The CDR3, as DNA: TGCGCCAGCAGCTTGGCTGAGGGAAGATTCTATGGCTACACCTTC.

The chain uses TRBV5-1 and TRBJ2-5, with TRBD2 identical over 8 bases. The junction had 10 bases not matched to a gene; V was cut back by 8 bases and J by 1 base. CDR3 size: 15 residues. Germline loops: CDR1 SGHRS, CDR2 YFSETQ. The CDR3 loop is CASSLAGTRQETQYF. The CDR3 bases are TGCGCCAGTAGTTTAGCGGGAACCCGCCAAGAGACCCAGTACTTC.

The chain couples TRBV4-1 to TRBJ1-6; D is undetermined. Trimming stripped 3 bases from V and 0 bases from J, with 15 bases between. The CDR3 has 18 amino acids. Germline CDR1 reads MGHRA; CDR2 reads YSYEKL. In DNA form, the CDR3 reads TGCGCCAGCAGCCATGAGCGAACTGGGGACTCCTATAATTCACCCCTCCACTTT. Its protein is CASSHERTGDSYNSPLHF.

The genes are TRBV5-1 and TRBJ1-1; D is unclear. Trimming took 1 base from V and 2 from J, leaving 9 bases between them. The CDR3 runs to 14 residues. Germline V gene lookup returns CDR1 SGHRS and CDR2 YFSETQ. The CDR3 protein is CASSLIRENTEAFF. The CDR3 nucleotides read TGCGCCAGCAGCTTGATTAGGGAAAACACTGAAGCTTTCTTT.

A single count supports this clonotype. The chain joins TRBV10-3 to TRBJ1-2, with D uncertain. V was cut by 7 bases and J by 0 bases, with 12 bases left in between. CDR1 is ENHRY and CDR2 is SYGVKD in the germline V gene. The CDR3 contains 14 residues. Written as DNA, the CDR3 is TGTGCCATCACCACGGCCGAAGCTAACTATGGCTACACCTTC. Translated, it gives CAITTAEANYGYTF.

CDR3 coding DNA: TGCAGTGCTACCGTACAGGGGGCAGGGACCCAGTACTTC. As protein: CSATVQGAGTQYF. V usage is TRBV20-1 and J usage is TRBJ2-5, with 9 bases matching TRBD1. In germline, CDR1 is DFQATT, CDR2 SNEGSKA (reference sequence). J was trimmed by 7 bases and V by 4 bases; bases with no gene match: 7. This CDR3 has 13 amino acids.

This clonotype was detected a few times. This chain uses TRBV5-1 with TRBJ1-6, with TRBD1 matching 8 bases. CDR3 length equals 15 residues. The germline gives CDR1 SGHRS, CDR2 YFSETQ. After removal of 1 base from V and 6 bases from J, the junction contained 3 bases not matched to a gene. The CDR3 DNA follows: TGCGCCAGCAGCTTGCAGGGGGCAAGTAATTCACCCCTCCACTTT. This gives the protein CASSLQGASNSPLHF.

Only one count was recorded for this clonotype. The V call is TRBV29-1, the J call TRBJ2-5; 12 bases fit TRBD2. CDR1 is SQVTM and CDR2 is ANQGSEA in the germline V gene. Trimming at V came to 7 bases and at J to 11 bases, leaving 8 bases not matched to a gene. The CDR3 contains 12 residues. CDR3 DNA: TGCAGCGCACAACTAGCGGGGGGAAAGCAGTACTTC. Amino acid sequence: CSAQLAGGKQYF.

This clonotype was recorded only once. CDR3 in amino acids: CASSYEWRNQPQHF. CDR3 bases: TGTGCCAGCAGTTACGAGTGGCGCAATCAGCCCCAGCATTTT. This sequence joins TRBV6-2 or TRBV6-3 and TRBJ1-5; D call uncertain. The V and J ends lost 2 bases and 2 bases respectively, with 7 bases between them. The germline gives CDR1 MNHEY, CDR2 SVGEGT. The CDR3 runs to 14 residues.